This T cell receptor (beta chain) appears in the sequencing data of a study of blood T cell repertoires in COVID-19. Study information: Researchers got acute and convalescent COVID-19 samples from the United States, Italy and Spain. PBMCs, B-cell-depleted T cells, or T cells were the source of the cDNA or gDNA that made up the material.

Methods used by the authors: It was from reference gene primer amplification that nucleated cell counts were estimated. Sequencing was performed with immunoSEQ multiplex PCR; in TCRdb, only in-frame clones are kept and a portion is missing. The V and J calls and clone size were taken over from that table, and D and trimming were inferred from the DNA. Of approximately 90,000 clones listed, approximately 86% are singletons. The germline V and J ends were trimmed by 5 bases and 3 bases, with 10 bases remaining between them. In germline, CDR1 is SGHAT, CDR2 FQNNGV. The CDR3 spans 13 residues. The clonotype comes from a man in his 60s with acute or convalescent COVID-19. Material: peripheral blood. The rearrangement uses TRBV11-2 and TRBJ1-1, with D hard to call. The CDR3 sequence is CASSVEWYTEAFF. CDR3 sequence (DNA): TGTGCCAGCAGCGTCGAGTGGTACACTGAAGCTTTCTTT.